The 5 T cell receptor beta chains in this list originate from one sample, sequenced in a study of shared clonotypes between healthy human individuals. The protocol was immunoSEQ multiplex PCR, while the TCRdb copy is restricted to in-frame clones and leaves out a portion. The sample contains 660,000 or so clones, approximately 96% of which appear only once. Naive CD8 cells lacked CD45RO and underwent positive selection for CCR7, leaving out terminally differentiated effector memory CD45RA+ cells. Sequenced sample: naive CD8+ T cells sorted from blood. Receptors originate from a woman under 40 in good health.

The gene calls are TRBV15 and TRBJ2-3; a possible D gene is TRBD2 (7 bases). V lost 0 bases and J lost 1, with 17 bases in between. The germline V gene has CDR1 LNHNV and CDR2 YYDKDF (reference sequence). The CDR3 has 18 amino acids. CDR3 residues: CATSRDRRREGGTDTQYF. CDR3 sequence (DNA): TGTGCCACCAGCAGAGATAGGAGGAGGGAGGGGGGCACAGATACGCAGTATTTT.

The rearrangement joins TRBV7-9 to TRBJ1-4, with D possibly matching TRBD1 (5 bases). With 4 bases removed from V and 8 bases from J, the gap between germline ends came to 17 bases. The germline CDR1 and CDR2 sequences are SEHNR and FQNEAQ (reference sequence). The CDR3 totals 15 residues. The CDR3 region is CASSSHRGRDEKLFF. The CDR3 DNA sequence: TGTGCCAGCAGCTCCCACCGTGGGAGGGACGAAAAACTGTTTTTT.

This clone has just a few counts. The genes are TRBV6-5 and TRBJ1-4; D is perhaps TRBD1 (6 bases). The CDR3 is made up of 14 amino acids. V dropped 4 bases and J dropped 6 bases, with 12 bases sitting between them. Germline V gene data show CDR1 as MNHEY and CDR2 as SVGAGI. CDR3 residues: CASSSRQVDEKLFF. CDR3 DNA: TGTGCCAGCAGTTCACGACAGGTCGATGAAAAACTGTTTTTT.

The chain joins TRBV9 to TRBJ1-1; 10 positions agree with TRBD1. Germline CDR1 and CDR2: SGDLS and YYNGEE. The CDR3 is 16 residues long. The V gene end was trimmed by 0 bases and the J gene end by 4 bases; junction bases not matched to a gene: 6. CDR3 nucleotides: TGTGCCAGCAGCGTAGCTCCTCGGACAGGGGGCACTGAAGCTTTCTTT. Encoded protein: CASSVAPRTGGTEAFF.

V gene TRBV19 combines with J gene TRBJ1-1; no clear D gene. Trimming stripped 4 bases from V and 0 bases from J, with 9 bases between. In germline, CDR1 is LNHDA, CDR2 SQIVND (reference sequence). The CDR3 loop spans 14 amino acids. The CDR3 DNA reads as TGTGCCAGTAGTACCGGTGACATGAACACTGAAGCTTTCTTT. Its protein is CASSTGDMNTEAFF.